This paragraph covers one T cell receptor (beta chain) sequence. No antigen is known for it. Each CDR3 protein gets one entry in TCRdb, which reprocessed the 5' RACE reads and gives no DNA. The table counts roughly 180,000 distinct CDR3 sequences; roughly a fifth lies in the top ten. The entry originates in a study of T cells expressing NK-cell markers. Study-level information: Researchers got TCR beta repertoires out of sorted CD3+CD56+NKG2C+, CD3+CD56+NKG2C- and CD3+CD56-NKG2C+ T cells. Eight donors were sequenced, of whom seven were HCMV-seropositive, while the remaining one was HCMV-seronegative.

The CDR3 is made up of 12 amino acids. CDR1 and CDR2 (germline): LNHDA, SQIVND (reference sequence). Regarding the study as a whole: In several donors, dominant clonotypes made up about 28.3-60.1% of CD3+CD56-NKG2C+ cells.

Sequencing was performed on blood T cells: a sorted CD56 or NKG2C T cell subset, CD4+ or CD8+ T cells, or bulk PBMC T cells (not recorded which). The chain joins TRBV19 to TRBJ1-5; TCRdb lists TRBD1, though no DNA is available to test this call. The TCR sequence derives from a man aged 18 to 69 in good health. CDR3 sequence reads: CASSDRDQPQHF.